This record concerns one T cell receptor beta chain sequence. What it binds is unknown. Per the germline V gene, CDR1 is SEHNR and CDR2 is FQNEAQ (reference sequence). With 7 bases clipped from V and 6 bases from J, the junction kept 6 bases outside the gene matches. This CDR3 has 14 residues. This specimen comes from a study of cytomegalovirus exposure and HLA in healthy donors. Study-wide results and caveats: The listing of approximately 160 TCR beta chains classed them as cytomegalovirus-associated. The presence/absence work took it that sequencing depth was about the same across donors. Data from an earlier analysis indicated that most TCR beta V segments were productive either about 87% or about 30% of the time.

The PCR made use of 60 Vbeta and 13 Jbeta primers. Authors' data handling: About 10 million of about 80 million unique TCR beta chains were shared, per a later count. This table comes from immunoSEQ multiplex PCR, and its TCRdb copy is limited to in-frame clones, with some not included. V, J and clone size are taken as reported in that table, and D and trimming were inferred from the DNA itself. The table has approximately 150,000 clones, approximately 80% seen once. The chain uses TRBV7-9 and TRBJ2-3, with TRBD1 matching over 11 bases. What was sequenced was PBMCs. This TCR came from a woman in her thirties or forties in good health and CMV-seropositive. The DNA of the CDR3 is TGTGCCAGCACCTGGGACAGGGGGGCGGATACGCAGTATTTT. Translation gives CASTWDRGADTQYF.